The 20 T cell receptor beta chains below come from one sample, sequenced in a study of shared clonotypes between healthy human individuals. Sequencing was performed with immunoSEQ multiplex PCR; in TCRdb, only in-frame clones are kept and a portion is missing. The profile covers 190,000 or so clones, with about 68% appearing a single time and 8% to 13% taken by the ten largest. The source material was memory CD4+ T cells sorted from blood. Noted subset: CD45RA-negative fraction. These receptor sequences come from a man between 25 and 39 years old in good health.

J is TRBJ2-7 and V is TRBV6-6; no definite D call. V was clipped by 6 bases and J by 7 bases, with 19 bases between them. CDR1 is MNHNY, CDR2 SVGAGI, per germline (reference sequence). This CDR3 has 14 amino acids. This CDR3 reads CASSAPPILWEQYF. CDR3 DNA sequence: TGTGCCAGCAGCGCCCCCCCGATTCTCTGGGAGCAGTACTTC.

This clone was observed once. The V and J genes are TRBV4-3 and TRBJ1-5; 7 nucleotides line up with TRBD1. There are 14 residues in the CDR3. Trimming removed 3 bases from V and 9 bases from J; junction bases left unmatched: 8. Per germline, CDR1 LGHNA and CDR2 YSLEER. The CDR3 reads CASSQGMRTGPQHF. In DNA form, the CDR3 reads TGCGCCAGCAGCCAGGGAATGAGGACAGGGCCCCAGCATTTT.

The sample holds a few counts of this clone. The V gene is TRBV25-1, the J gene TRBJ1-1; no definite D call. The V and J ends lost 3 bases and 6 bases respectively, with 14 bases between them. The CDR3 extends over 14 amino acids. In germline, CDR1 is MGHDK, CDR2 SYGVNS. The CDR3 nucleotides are TGTGCCAGCAGTGATAGGCAGTATAACGCTGAAGCTTTCTTT. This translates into CASSDRQYNAEAFF.

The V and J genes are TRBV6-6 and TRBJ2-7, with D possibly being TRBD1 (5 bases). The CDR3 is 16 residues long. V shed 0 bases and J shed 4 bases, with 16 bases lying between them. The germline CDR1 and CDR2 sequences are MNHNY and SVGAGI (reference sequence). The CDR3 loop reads CASSYSTAGHIYEQYF. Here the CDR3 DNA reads TGTGCCAGCAGTTACTCGACCGCAGGGCATATATACGAGCAGTACTTC.

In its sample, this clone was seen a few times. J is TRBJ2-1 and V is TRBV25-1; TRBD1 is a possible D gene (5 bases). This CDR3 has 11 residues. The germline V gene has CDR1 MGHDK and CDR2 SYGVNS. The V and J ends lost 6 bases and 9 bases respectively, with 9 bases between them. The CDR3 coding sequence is TGTGCCAGCAGAGGACAAATTGAGCAGTTCTTC. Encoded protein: CASRGQIEQFF.

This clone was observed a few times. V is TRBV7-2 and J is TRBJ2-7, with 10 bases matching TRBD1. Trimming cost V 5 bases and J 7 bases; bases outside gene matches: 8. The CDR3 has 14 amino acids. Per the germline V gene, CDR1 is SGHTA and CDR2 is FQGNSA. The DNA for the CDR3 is TGTGCCAGCAGCGGGGGACAGGGGAGGAGGGAGCAGTACTTC. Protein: CASSGGQGRREQYF. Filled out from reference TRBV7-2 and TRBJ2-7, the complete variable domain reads GAGVSQSPSNKVTEKGKDVELRCDPISGHTALYWYRQSLGQGLEFLIYFQGNSAPDKSGLPSDRFSAERTGGSVSTLTIQRTQQEDSAVYLCASSGGQGRREQYFGPGTRLTVT.

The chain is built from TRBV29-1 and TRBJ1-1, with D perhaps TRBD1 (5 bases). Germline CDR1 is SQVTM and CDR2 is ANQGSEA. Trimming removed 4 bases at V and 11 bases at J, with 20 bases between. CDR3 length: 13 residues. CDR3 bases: TGCAGCGTTGGACGGGGGGAGCTCGACGGGGCTTTCTTT. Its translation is CSVGRGELDGAFF. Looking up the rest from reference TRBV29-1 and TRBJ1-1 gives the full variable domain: SAVISQKPSRDICQRGTSLTIQCQVDSQVTMMFWYRQQPGQSLTLIATANQGSEATYESGFVIDKFPISRPNLTFSTLTVSNMSPEDSSIYLCSVGRGELDGAFFGQGTRLTVV.

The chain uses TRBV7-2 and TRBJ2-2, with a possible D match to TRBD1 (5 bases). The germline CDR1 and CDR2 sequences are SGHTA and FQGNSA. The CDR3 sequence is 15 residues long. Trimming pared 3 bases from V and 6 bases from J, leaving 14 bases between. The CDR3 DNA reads TGTGCCAGCAGCTTGAGCAGGGCCACGTCCGGGGAGCTGTTTTTT. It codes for CASSLSRATSGELFF.

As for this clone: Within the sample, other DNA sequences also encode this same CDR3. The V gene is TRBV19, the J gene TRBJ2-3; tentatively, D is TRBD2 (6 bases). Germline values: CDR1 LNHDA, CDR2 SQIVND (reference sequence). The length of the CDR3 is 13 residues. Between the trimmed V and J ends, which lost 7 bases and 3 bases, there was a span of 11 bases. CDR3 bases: TGTGCCAGTAACTCAGGGAGGACAGATACGCAGTATTTT. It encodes CASNSGRTDTQYF.

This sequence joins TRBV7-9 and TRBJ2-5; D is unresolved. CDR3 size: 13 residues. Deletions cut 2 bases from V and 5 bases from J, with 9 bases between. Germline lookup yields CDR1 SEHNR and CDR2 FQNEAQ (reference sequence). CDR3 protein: CASSLTTTETQYF. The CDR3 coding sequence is TGTGCCAGCAGCTTAACCACAACGGAGACCCAGTACTTC.

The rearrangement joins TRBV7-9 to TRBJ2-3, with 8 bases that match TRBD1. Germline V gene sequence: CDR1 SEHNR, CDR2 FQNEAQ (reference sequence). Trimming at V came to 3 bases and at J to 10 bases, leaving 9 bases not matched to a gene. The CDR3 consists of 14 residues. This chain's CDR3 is CASSFLIATGAQYF. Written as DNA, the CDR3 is TGTGCCAGCAGCTTCCTAATTGCGACAGGGGCGCAGTATTTT.

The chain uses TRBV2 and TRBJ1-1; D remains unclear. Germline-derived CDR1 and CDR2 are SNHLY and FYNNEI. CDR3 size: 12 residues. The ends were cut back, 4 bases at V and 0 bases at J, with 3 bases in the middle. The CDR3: CASSGMNTEAFF. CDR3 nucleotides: TGTGCCAGCAGTGGCATGAACACTGAAGCTTTCTTT.

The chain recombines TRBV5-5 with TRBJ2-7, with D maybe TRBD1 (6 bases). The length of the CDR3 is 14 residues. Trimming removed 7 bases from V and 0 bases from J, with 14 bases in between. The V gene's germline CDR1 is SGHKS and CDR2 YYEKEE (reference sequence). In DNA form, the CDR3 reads TGTGCCAGCCAGCTTACGGGACACTCCTACGAGCAGTACTTC. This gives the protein CASQLTGHSYEQYF.

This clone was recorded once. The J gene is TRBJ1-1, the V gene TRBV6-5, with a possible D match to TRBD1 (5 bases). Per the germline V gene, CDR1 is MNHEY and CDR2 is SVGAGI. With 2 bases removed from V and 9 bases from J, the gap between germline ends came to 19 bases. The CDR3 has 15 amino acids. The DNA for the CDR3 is TGTGCCAGCAGTTACCCCCCCGGGCAGGGACGGCAAGCTTTCTTT. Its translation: CASSYPPGQGRQAFF.

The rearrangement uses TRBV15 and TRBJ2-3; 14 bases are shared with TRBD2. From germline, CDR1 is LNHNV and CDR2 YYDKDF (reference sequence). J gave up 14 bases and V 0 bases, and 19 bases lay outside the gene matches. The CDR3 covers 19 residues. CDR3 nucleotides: TGTGCCACCAGCAGAGAATTAGCCGGGACTAGCGGGAGAGGGGGGATTGGGTATTTT. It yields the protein CATSRELAGTSGRGGIGYF.

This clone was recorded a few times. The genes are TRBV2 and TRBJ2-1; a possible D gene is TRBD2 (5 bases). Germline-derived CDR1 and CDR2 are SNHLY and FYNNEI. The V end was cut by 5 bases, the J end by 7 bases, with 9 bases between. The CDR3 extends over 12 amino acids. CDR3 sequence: CASSLGGNEQFF. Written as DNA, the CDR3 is TGTGCCAGCAGTTTAGGCGGGAATGAGCAGTTCTTC.

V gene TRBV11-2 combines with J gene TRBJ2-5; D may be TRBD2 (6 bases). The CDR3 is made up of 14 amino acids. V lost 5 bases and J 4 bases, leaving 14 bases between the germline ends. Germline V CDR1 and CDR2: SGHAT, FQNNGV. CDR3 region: CASSPWRGIETQYF. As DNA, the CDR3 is TGTGCCAGCAGCCCTTGGAGGGGAATAGAGACCCAGTACTTC.

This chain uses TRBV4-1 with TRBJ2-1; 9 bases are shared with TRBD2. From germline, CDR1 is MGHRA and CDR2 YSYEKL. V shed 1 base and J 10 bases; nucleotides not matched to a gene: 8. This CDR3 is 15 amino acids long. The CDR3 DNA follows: TGCGCCAGCAGCCAAGTAAGTAGCGGGAGTCGCGAGCAGTTCTTC. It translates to CASSQVSSGSREQFF.

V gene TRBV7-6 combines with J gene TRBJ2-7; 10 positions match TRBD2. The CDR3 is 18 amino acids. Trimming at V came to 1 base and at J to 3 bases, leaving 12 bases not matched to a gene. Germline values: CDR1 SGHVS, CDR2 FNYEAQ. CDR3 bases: TGTGCCAGCAGCTTAGTCACAGCGGGAGGGAATATAGGCTACGAGCAGTACTTC. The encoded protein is CASSLVTAGGNIGYEQYF.

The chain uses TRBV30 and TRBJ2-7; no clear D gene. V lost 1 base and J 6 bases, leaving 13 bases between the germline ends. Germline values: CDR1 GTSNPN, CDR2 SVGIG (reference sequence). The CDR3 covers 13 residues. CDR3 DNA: TGTGCCTGGAGTGGGCGACCCTGGTCCGAGCAGTACTTC. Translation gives CAWSGRPWSEQYF. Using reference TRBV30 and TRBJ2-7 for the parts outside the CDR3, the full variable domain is SQTIHQWPATLVQPVGSPLSLECTVEGTSNPNLYWYRQAAGRGLQLLFYSVGIGQISSEVPQNLSASRPQDRQFILSSKKLLLSDSGFYLCAWSGRPWSEQYFGPGTRLTVT.